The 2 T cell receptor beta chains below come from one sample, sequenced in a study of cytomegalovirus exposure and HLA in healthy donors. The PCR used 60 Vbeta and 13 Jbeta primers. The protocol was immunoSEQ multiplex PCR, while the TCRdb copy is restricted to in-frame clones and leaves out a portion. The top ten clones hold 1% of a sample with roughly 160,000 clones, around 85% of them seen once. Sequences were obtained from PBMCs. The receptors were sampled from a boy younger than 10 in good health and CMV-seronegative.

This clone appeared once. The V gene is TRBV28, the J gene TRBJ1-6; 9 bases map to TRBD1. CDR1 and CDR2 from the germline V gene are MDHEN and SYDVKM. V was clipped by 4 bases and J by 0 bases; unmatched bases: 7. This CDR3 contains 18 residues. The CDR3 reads CASSSPGQGGSYNSPLHF. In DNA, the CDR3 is TGTGCCAGCAGTTCTCCGGGACAGGGAGGCTCCTATAATTCACCCCTCCACTTT.

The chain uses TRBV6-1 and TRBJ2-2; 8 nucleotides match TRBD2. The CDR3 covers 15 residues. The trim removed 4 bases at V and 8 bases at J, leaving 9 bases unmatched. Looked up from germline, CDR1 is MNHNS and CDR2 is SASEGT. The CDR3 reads CASSAGRAGEGELFF. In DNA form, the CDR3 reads TGTGCCAGCAGTGCGGGTAGAGCGGGGGAGGGGGAGCTGTTTTTT.